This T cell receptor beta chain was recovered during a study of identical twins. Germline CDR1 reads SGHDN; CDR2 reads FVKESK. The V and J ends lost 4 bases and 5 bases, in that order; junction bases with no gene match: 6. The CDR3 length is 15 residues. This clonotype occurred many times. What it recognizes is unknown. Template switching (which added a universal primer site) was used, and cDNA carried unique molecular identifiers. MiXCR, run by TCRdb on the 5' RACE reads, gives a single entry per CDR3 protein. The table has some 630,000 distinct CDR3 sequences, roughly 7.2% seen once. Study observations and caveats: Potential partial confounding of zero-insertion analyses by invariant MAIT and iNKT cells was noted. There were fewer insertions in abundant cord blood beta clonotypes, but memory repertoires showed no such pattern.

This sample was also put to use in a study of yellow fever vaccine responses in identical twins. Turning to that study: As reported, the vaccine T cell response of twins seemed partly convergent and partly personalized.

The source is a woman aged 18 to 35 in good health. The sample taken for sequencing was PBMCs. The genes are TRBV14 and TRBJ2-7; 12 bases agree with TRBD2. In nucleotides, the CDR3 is TGTGCCAGCAGCCGGGCGGGACTAGCGGGTGACGAGCAGTACTTC. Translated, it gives CASSRAGLAGDEQYF.